A selection of T cell receptor beta chains follows, all from one sample in a study of blood T cell repertoires in COVID-19. Sequenced by immunoSEQ multiplex PCR; TCRdb stores in-frame clones only, minus some. The table includes a few hundred thousand clones, approximately 89% detected once. The sample consisted of peripheral blood. Receptors originate from a woman in her thirties or forties who had recovered from COVID-19. CDR3s include the opening cysteine and the closing phenylalanine or tryptophan. Fields, in order: clone size, V gene, D gene, J gene, CDR3 DNA, CDR3 protein. D genes are given only for firm matches. Only some rows state a clone size, as once, few, many or a class for expanded clones.

few	TRBV27	TRBD1	TRBJ1-5	TGTGCCAGCAGTTTAGGGACAGGGCTTAATCAGCCCCAGCATTTT	CASSLGTGLNQPQHF
NA	TRBV6-5	TRBD1	TRBJ1-2	TGTGCCAGCAGCTCAAACAGGGGGCGCGGCTATGGCTACACCTTC	CASSSNRGRGYGYTF
NA	TRBV12-2	NA	TRBJ1-3	TGTGCAAGTCGCCTCCGGGACAGACACTCTGGAAACACCATATATTTT	CASRLRDRHSGNTIYF
NA	TRBV9	TRBD1	TRBJ1-1	TGTGCCAGCAGCGGACAGGGGTTGTTTGCTTTCTTT	CASSGQGLFAFF
NA	TRBV7-6	NA	TRBJ1-1	TGTGCCAGCAGCTTAGCCTATGGGGGAGGGACTGAAGCTTTCTTT	CASSLAYGGGTEAFF
once	TRBV11-2	TRBD1	TRBJ1-1	TGTGCCAGCAGTCAAGGGCTCCAGGGGGCTAACACTGAAGCTTTCTTT	CASSQGLQGANTEAFF
NA	TRBV5-1	TRBD1	TRBJ2-5	TGCGCCAGCAGCCGACAGGGGGGGCAAGAGACCCAGTACTTC	CASSRQGGQETQYF
NA	TRBV5-1	TRBD2	TRBJ2-1	TGCGCCAGCGCCTCACCCGGGGGGACTACCCCAAATGAGCAGTTCTTC	CASASPGGTTPNEQFF
NA	TRBV7-2	TRBD2	TRBJ2-3	TGTGCCAGCAGCTCGGGACTAGCGGGATCCGATACGCAGTATTTT	CASSSGLAGSDTQYF
NA	TRBV19	TRBD1	TRBJ2-2	TGTGCCAGTAAACACACAGGGGTCCACGGGGAGCTGTTTTTT	CASKHTGVHGELFF
NA	TRBV5-1	TRBD1	TRBJ1-6	TGCGCCAGCAGCAACCGAGGGACAGGGGACTCACCCCTCCACTTT	CASSNRGTGDSPLHF
NA	TRBV6-2/TRBV6-3	TRBD1	TRBJ1-5	TGTGCCAGCAGTAACTCGGGGACAGGGCCTAATCAGCCCCAGCATTTT	CASSNSGTGPNQPQHF
NA	TRBV11-3	TRBD2	TRBJ2-1	TGTGCCAGCAGCGAGAGCGGGAGCTCCTACAATGAGCAGTTCTTC	CASSESGSSYNEQFF
few	TRBV5-1	TRBD2	TRBJ2-1	TGCGCCAGCAGCTTGTCCGGGACTAGCGGGAGCAATGAGCAGTTCTTC	CASSLSGTSGSNEQFF
NA	TRBV5-1	NA	TRBJ2-5	TGCGCCAGCAGCTCCGGGGTCTTCCCAGAGACCCAGTACTTC	CASSSGVFPETQYF
NA	TRBV5-1	TRBD1	TRBJ2-1	TGCGCCAGCAGCCTCCGGGGACAGGGAGACGATGAGCAGTTCTTC	CASSLRGQGDDEQFF
few	TRBV3-1/TRBV3-2	TRBD1	TRBJ1-2	TGTGCCAGCAGCCTCGGACAGGGGCGAGCTAACTATGGCTACACCTTC	CASSLGQGRANYGYTF
NA	TRBV4-1	NA	TRBJ1-5	TGCGCCAGCAGCCAAGCTGGGGGGAGGCCCCAGCATTTT	CASSQAGGRPQHF